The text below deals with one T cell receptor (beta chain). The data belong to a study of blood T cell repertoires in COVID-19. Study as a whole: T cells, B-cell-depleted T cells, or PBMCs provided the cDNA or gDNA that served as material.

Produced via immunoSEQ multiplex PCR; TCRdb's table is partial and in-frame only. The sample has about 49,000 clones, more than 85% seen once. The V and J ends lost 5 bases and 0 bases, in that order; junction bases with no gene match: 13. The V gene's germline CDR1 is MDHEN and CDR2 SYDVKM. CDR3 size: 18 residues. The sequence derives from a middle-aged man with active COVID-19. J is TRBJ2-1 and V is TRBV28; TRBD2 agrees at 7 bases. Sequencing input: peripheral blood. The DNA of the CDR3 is TGTGCCAGCAGTCGATGGGACCCTAGCGGACTCTCCTACAATGAGCAGTTCTTC. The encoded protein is CASSRWDPSGLSYNEQFF.